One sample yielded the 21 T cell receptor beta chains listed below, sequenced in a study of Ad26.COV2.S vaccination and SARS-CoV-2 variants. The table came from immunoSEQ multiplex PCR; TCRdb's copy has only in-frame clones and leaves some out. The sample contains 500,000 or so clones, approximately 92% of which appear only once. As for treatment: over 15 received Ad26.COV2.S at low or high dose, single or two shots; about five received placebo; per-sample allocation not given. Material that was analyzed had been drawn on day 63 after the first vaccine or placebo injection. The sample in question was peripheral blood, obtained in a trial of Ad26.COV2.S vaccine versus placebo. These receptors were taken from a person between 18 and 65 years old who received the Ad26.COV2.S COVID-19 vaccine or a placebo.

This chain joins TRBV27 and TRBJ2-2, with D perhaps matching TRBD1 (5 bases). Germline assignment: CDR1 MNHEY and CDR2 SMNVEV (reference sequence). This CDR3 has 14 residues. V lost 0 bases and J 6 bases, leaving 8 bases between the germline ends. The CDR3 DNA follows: TGTGCCAGCAGTTTATCGCAGGGCCCCGGGGAGCTGTTTTTT. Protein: CASSLSQGPGELFF.

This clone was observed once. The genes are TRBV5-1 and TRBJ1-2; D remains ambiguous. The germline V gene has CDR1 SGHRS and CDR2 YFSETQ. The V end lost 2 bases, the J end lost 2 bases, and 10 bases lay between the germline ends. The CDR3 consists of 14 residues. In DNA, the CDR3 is TGCGCCAGCAGCTTCTCCGGGAAAAACTATGGCTACACCTTC. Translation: CASSFSGKNYGYTF.

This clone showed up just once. In nucleotides, the CDR3 is TGTGCCAGCAGTTCTCTCTATCGGAGCTCCTATAATTCACCCCTCCACTTT. Protein product: CASSSLYRSSYNSPLHF. This chain joins TRBV27 and TRBJ1-6; the D is unclear. Germline CDR1 is MNHEY and CDR2 is SMNVEV (reference sequence). CDR3 length: 17 residues. Between the trimmed V and J ends, which lost 4 bases and 0 bases, there was a span of 13 bases.

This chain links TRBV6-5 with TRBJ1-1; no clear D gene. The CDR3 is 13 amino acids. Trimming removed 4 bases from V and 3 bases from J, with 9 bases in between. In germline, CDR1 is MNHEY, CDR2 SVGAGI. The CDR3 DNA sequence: TGTGCCAGCAGTTCATTGGGCGACACTGAAGCTTTCTTT. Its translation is CASSSLGDTEAFF.

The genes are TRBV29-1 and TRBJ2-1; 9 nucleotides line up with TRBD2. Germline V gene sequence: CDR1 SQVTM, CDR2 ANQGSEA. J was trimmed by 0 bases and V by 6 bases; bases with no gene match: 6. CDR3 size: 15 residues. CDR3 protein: CSVVRSGSSYNEQFF. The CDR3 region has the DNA TGCAGCGTGGTCCGTAGCGGGAGCTCCTACAATGAGCAGTTCTTC.

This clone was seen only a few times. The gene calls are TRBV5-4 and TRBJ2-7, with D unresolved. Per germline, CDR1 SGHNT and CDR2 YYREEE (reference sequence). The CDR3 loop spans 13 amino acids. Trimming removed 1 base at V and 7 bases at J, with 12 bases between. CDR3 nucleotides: TGTGCCAGCAGCTTGTGGGCAGCAGAGGAGCAGTACTTC. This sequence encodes CASSLWAAEEQYF.

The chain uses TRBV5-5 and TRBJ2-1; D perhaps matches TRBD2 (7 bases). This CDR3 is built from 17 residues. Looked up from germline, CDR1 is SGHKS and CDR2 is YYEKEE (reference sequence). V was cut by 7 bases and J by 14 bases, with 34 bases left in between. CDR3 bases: TGTGCCAGCCCAGCTTGGAAGATCCAGCGAGAGGGGGGAGGGGAGTTCTTC. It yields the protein CASPAWKIQREGGGEFF.

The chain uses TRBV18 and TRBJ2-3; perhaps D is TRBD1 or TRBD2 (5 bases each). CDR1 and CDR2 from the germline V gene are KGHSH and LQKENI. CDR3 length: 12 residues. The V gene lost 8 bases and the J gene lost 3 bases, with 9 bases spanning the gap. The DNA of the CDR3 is TGTGCCAGCCGATGGGGGACAGATACGCAGTATTTT. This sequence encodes CASRWGTDTQYF.

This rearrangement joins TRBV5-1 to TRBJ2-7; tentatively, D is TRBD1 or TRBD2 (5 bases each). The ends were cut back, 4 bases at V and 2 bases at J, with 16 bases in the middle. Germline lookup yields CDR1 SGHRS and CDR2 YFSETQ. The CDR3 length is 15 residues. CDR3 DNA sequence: TGCGCCAGCAGCCCCGGGACGGATACTACCTACGAGCAGTACGTC. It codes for CASSPGTDTTYEQYV.

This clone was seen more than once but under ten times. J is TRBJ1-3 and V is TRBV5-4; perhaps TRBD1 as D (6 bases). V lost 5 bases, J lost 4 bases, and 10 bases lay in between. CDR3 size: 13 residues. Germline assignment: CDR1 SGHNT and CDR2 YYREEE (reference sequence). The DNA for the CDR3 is TGTGCCAGCAGTTCCGGACAGGGAAACACCATATATTTT. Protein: CASSSGQGNTIYF.

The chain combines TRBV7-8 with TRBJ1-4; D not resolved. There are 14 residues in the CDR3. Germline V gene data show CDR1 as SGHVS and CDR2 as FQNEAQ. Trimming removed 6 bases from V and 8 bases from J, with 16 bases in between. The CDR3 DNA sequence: TGTGCCAGCAGACAGCTTTTGGCAGACGAAAAACTGTTTTTT. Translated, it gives CASRQLLADEKLFF.

CDR3 sequence reads: CASSTWSANTGELFF. The CDR3, as DNA: TGTGCCAGCAGTACATGGAGCGCGAACACCGGGGAGCTGTTTTTT. The rearrangement links TRBV6-2 or TRBV6-3 to TRBJ2-2; D remains ambiguous. The CDR3 extends over 15 amino acids. V lost 5 bases and J lost 0, with 10 bases in between. CDR1 and CDR2 from the germline V gene are MNHEY and SVGEGT.

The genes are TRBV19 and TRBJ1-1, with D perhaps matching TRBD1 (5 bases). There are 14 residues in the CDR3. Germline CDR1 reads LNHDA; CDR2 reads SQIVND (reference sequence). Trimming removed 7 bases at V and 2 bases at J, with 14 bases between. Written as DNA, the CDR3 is TGTGCCAGTAACGACAGAGCTCTTAACACTGAAGCTTTCTTT. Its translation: CASNDRALNTEAFF.

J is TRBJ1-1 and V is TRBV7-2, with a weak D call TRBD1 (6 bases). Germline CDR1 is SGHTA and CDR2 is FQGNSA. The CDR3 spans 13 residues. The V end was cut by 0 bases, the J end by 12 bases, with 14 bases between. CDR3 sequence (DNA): TGTGCCAGCAGCTTAGCCGGGACAACCGGGACTTTCTTT. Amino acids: CASSLAGTTGTFF.

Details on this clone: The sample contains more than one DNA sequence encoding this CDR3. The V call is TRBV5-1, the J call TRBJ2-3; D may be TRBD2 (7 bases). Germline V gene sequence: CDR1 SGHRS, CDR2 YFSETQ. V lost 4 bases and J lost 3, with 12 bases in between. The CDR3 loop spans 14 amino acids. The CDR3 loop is CASSTGGGTDTQYF. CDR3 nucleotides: TGCGCCAGCAGCACGGGGGGCGGGACAGATACGCAGTATTTT.

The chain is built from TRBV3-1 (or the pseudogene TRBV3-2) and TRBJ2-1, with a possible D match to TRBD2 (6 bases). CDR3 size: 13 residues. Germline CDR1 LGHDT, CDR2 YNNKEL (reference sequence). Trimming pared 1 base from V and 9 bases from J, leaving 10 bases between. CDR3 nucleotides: TGTGCCAGCAGCCAAGCTAGCGTAGGTGAGCAGTTCTTC. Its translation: CASSQASVGEQFF.

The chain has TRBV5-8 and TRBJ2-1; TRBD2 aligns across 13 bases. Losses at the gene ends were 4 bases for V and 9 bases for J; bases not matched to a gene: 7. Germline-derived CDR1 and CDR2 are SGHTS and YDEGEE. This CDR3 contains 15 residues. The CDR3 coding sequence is TGTGCCAGCAGCCTCGGGACTAGCGGGACAAGTGAGCAGTTCTTC. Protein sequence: CASSLGTSGTSEQFF.

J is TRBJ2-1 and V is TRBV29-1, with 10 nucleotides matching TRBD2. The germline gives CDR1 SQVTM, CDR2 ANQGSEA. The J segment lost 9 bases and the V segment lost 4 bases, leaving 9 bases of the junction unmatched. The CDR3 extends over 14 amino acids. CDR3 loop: CSVAATSGLAEQFF. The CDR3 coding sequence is TGCAGCGTTGCCGCGACTAGCGGGCTTGCTGAGCAGTTCTTC.

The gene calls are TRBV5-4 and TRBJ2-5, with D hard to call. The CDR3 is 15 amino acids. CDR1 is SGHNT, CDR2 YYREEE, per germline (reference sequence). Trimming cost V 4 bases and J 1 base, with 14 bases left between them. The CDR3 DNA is TGTGCCAGCAGCCTCAACCCGGGCGCCCAAGAGACCCAGTACTTC. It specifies CASSLNPGAQETQYF.

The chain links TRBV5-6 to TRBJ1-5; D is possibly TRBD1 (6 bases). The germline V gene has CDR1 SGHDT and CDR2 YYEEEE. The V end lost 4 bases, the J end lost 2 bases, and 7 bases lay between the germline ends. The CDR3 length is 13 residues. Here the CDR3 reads CASSRTGNQPQHF. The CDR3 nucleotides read TGTGCCAGCAGCCGGACAGGCAATCAGCCCCAGCATTTT.

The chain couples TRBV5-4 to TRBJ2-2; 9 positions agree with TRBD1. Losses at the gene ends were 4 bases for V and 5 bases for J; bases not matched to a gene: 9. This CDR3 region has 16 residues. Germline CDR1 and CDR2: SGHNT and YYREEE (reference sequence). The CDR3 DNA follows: TGTGCCAGCAGCGCCCGGGACAGGGCTGGGACCGGGGAGCTGTTTTTT. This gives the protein CASSARDRAGTGELFF. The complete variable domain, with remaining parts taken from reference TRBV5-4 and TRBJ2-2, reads ETGVTQSPTHLIKTRGQQVTLRCSSQSGHNTVSWYQQALGQGPQFIFQYYREEENGRGNFPPRFSGLQFPNYSSELNVNALELDDSALYLCASSARDRAGTGELFFGEGSRLTVL.